These 27 T cell receptor beta chains share one sample of origin, sequenced in a study of identical twins. TCRdb reanalysed the 5' RACE reads using MiXCR and keeps one entry per CDR3 protein. The sample carries around 530,000 distinct CDR3 sequences, about 16% recorded once. This same sample was also part of a study on yellow fever vaccine responses in identical twins.

Sequences were obtained from CD4+ T cells sorted from blood. Source of these receptors: a woman between 18 and 29 years old in good health.

V is TRBV7-2 and J is TRBJ1-1; D is ambiguous. This CDR3 has 15 amino acids. In germline, CDR1 is SGHTA, CDR2 FQGNSA. V was shortened by 1 base and J by 1 base, with 10 bases between the two germline ends. The CDR3 reads CASSLVRTANTEAFF. In DNA form, the CDR3 reads TGTGCCAGCAGCTTAGTCCGGACGGCGAACACTGAAGCTTTCTTT.

The gene calls are TRBV2 and TRBJ2-3; TRBD1 agrees at 9 bases. The trim removed 3 bases at V and 4 bases at J, leaving 11 bases unmatched. This CDR3 contains 17 residues. Per germline, CDR1 SNHLY and CDR2 FYNNEI. The CDR3 spells CASSEAYLRTGADTQYF. The DNA for the CDR3 is TGTGCCAGCAGTGAGGCTTACCTCCGGACAGGGGCAGATACGCAGTATTTT.

The V gene is TRBV9, the J gene TRBJ1-3, with TRBD1 as a possible D gene (5 bases). V was clipped by 2 bases and J by 4 bases, with 10 bases between them. In germline, CDR1 is SGDLS, CDR2 YYNGEE. The CDR3 loop spans 14 amino acids. The CDR3 loop reads CASSVQGVGNTIYF. CDR3 sequence (DNA): TGTGCCAGCAGCGTTCAGGGCGTCGGAAACACCATATATTTT. The variable domain in full, completed from reference TRBV9 and TRBJ1-3, reads DSGVTQTPKHLITATGQRVTLRCSPRSGDLSVYWYQQSLDQGLQFLIQYYNGEERAKGNILERFSAQQFPDLHSELNLSSLELGDSALYFCASSVQGVGNTIYFGEGSWLTVV.

This clonotype was recorded a few times. V usage is TRBV12-3 or TRBV12-4 and J usage is TRBJ2-1; D is perhaps TRBD2 (5 bases). The CDR3 length is 15 residues. V shed 4 bases and J shed 3 bases, with 13 bases lying between them. CDR3: CASSSSGPYYNEQFF. The CDR3 bases are TGTGCCAGCAGTTCAAGCGGACCCTACTACAATGAGCAGTTCTTC.

This clonotype was seen a few times. This chain uses TRBV7-8 with TRBJ2-7, with 9 bases identical to TRBD1. The CDR3 loop spans 15 amino acids. Germline assignment: CDR1 SGHVS and CDR2 FQNEAQ. J gave up 3 bases and V 1 base, and 4 bases lay outside the gene matches. The CDR3 DNA is TGTGCCAGCAGCTTAGGGGGGGGACAGGGCTACGAGCAGTACGTC. Its translation is CASSLGGGQGYEQYV.

This clonotype was seen only a few times. At one end, the junction sequence differs from germline, possibly due to a read error. The chain recombines TRBV3-1 with TRBJ2-1, with 11 bases aligning to TRBD2. CDR3 length: 17 amino acids. Germline values: CDR1 LGHDT, CDR2 YNNKEL (reference sequence). DNA for the CDR3: TGTGCCTGCAGCCAGCAAACCACTAGCGGGAGAAACAATGAGCAGTTCTTC. It codes for CACSQQTTSGRNNEQFF.

This chain joins TRBV5-1 and TRBJ2-5; D remains unclear. The length of the CDR3 is 15 residues. From germline, CDR1 is SGHRS and CDR2 YFSETQ. V gave up 0 bases and J gave up 5 bases, with 14 bases separating them. For the CDR3, the DNA is TGCGCCAGCAGCTTGGAACCCCAGAGGAAGGAGACCCAGTACTTC. It yields the protein CASSLEPQRKETQYF.

This clonotype was observed a few times. The chain employs TRBV12-3 or TRBV12-4 and TRBJ2-2, with a tentative D call TRBD1 (6 bases). The V end was cut by 6 bases, the J end by 6 bases, with 17 bases between. The CDR3 spans 15 residues. CDR3 sequence reads: CASSQTQGGAGELFF. CDR3 coding DNA: TGTGCCAGCAGCCAGACACAGGGTGGTGCCGGGGAGCTGTTTTTT.

V is TRBV3-1 and J is TRBJ1-1; 7 nucleotides line up with TRBD1. The CDR3 covers 14 residues. V shed 6 bases, J shed 4 bases, and the junction held 8 bases outside the gene matches. Germline assignment: CDR1 LGHDT and CDR2 YNNKEL (reference sequence). CDR3 sequence reads: CASRLGGGGTEAFF. The CDR3 DNA reads as TGTGCCAGCAGGCTAGGGGGCGGCGGCACTGAAGCTTTCTTT.

The chain recombines TRBV24-1 with TRBJ2-2; D is tentatively TRBD1 or TRBD2 (5 bases each). Germline-derived CDR1 and CDR2 are KGHDR and SFDVKD. There are 16 residues in the CDR3. V was clipped by 2 bases and J by 7 bases, with 16 bases between them. The CDR3 loop is CATSDSAKSGGGELFF. In nucleotides, the CDR3 is TGTGCCACCAGTGATTCGGCTAAATCTGGGGGCGGGGAGCTGTTTTTT.

In its sample, this clonotype was seen a few times. The chain links TRBV20-1 to TRBJ2-5; D unresolved. The CDR3 covers 12 residues. The V and J ends lost 4 bases and 4 bases respectively, with 10 bases between them. CDR1 is DFQATT and CDR2 is SNEGSKA in the germline V gene (reference sequence). CDR3 amino acids: CSATRKTETQYF. DNA for the CDR3: TGCAGTGCTACCAGGAAGACAGAGACCCAGTACTTC.

This sequence joins TRBV12-3 or TRBV12-4 and TRBJ1-1; D is unresolved. Trimming left V 1 base short and J 0 bases short, with 9 bases between. The CDR3 runs to 15 residues. The CDR3 bases are TGTGCCAGCAGTTTAGGAGCCGAGGTGAACACTGAAGCTTTCTTT. Translating gives CASSLGAEVNTEAFF.

The rearrangement links TRBV19 to TRBJ2-2, with TRBD2 identical over 9 bases. The CDR3 is made up of 16 amino acids. Germline V gene sequence: CDR1 LNHDA, CDR2 SQIVND (reference sequence). V was pared by 6 bases and J by 6 bases, with 11 bases of the junction left unmatched. CDR3 DNA: TGTGCCAGTAGCACTCCGGGACTAGCATTGGCCGGGGAGCTGTTTTTT. Translation gives CASSTPGLALAGELFF.

This clonotype was picked up a small number of times. The genes are TRBV11-2 and TRBJ1-1; the match to TRBD1 covers 7 bases. Trimming at V came to 5 bases and at J to 7 bases, leaving 10 bases not matched to a gene. CDR3 size: 14 residues. Looked up from germline, CDR1 is SGHAT and CDR2 is FQNNGV. The CDR3 reads CASSAVRGAGEAFF. CDR3 DNA sequence: TGTGCCAGCAGCGCCGTCAGGGGGGCGGGTGAAGCTTTCTTT.

This rearrangement joins TRBV6-1 to TRBJ2-3; D gene ambiguous. Germline V gene data show CDR1 as MNHNS and CDR2 as SASEGT. Trimming pared 7 bases from V and 4 bases from J, leaving 15 bases between. The CDR3 length is 14 residues. This CDR3 reads CASTYGRWADTQYF. The CDR3 DNA sequence: TGTGCCAGCACCTATGGGCGGTGGGCAGATACGCAGTATTTT.

This clonotype was seen many times. Here the CDR3 DNA reads TGTGCCAGCCGAACAGGGGGCAGCTACGAGCAGTACTTC. Translation gives CASRTGGSYEQYF. This chain uses TRBV6-5 with TRBJ2-7; 9 bases agree with TRBD1. This CDR3 spans 13 amino acids. Germline assignment: CDR1 MNHEY and CDR2 SVGAGI. The V gene end was trimmed by 8 bases and the J gene end by 3 bases; junction bases not matched to a gene: 5.

This clonotype has just a few counts. The chain links TRBV7-2 to TRBJ1-6, with D tentatively TRBD1 (5 bases). Germline lookup yields CDR1 SGHTA and CDR2 FQGNSA. The CDR3 covers 14 residues. V was clipped by 5 bases and J by 9 bases, with 14 bases between them. The CDR3, as DNA: TGTGCCAGCAGCAAACTTGGGGGTGGTTCACCCCTCCACTTT. It is translated as CASSKLGGGSPLHF.

This clonotype turned up a few times. The rearrangement uses TRBV7-9 and TRBJ2-3, with TRBD2 matching over 8 bases. Germline CDR1 SEHNR, CDR2 FQNEAQ (reference sequence). Unmatched junction bases numbered 9, after V lost 2 bases and J lost 14 bases. CDR3 length: 13 amino acids. The CDR3 sequence: CASSLKAGVVPYF. The CDR3 nucleotides are TGTGCCAGCAGCTTAAAAGCGGGAGTTGTTCCGTATTTT.

The rearrangement links TRBV5-1 to TRBJ2-7; 9 nucleotides line up with TRBD2. Germline CDR1 reads SGHRS; CDR2 reads YFSETQ. V was clipped by 0 bases and J by 4 bases; unmatched bases: 5. CDR3 length equals 15 residues. CDR3 sequence (DNA): TGCGCCAGCAGCTTGGATAGCGGGAGTGGTTACGAGCAGTACTTC. This codes for CASSLDSGSGYEQYF.

This clonotype was observed many times. CDR3 loop: CASSTRDASSYNEQFF. The CDR3 DNA is TGTGCCAGCAGCACCCGGGACGCCAGCTCCTACAATGAGCAGTTCTTC. The V gene is TRBV3-1, the J gene TRBJ2-1; D might be TRBD1 or TRBD2, each matching 5 bases. The CDR3 consists of 16 residues. Germline V lookup: CDR1 LGHDT, CDR2 YNNKEL (reference sequence). V gave up 5 bases and J gave up 0 bases, with 14 bases separating them.

The V gene is TRBV18, the J gene TRBJ2-5; D call uncertain. V lost 0 bases and J lost 2, with 10 bases in between. The CDR3 spans 15 residues. The germline CDR1 and CDR2 sequences are KGHSH and LQKENI. The CDR3 sequence is CASSPPTALQETQYF. The CDR3 coding sequence is TGTGCCAGCTCACCACCGACGGCACTTCAAGAGACCCAGTACTTC.

The V and J genes are TRBV4-2 and TRBJ2-3; D tentatively reads TRBD1 or TRBD2 (6 bases each). Germline CDR1 reads LGHNA; CDR2 reads YNFKEQ. The CDR3 runs 17 residues. Trimming took off 0 bases at V and 2 bases at J, with 15 bases between the two ends. The CDR3: CASSQDRGGRNTDTQYF. CDR3 bases: TGTGCCAGCAGCCAAGACAGGGGAGGCCGAAACACAGATACGCAGTATTTT.

This clonotype was counted a few times. V gene TRBV10-3 combines with J gene TRBJ2-1, with 13 bases identical to TRBD2. V lost 4 bases, J lost 4 bases, and 1 base stayed unmatched. Per germline, CDR1 ENHRY and CDR2 SYGVKD. The CDR3 length is 15 residues. The chain's CDR3 is CAISVTSGGYNEQFF. The CDR3 nucleotides are TGTGCCATCAGTGTGACTAGCGGGGGGTACAATGAGCAGTTCTTC.

In its sample, this clonotype was seen a few times. V gene TRBV11-2 combines with J gene TRBJ2-5; TRBD1 might be the D (6 bases). Germline-derived CDR1 and CDR2 are SGHAT and FQNNGV. Trimming pared 0 bases from V and 2 bases from J, leaving 10 bases between. CDR3 size: 15 residues. As DNA, the CDR3 is TGTGCCAGCAGCTTAGATGGGGGCGAACAAGAGACCCAGTACTTC. This gives the protein CASSLDGGEQETQYF.

The genes are TRBV7-3 and TRBJ2-2, with D perhaps matching TRBD2 (5 bases). This CDR3 has 16 residues. V lost 5 bases and J 5 bases, leaving 18 bases between the germline ends. CDR1 is SGHTA, CDR2 FQGTGA, per germline. Here the CDR3 reads CASSPVEAGRTGELFF. The CDR3 coding sequence is TGTGCCAGCAGCCCCGTCGAGGCGGGTAGGACCGGGGAGCTGTTTTTT. Together with reference TRBV7-3 and TRBJ2-2, the CDR3 gives the full variable domain: GAGVSQTPSNKVTEKGKYVELRCDPISGHTALYWYRQSLGQGPEFLIYFQGTGAADDSGLPNDRFFAVRPEGSVSTLKIQRTERGDSAVYLCASSPVEAGRTGELFFGEGSRLTVL.

The chain combines TRBV14 with TRBJ2-3, with 11 bases fitting TRBD2. This CDR3 spans 16 amino acids. The germline V gene encodes CDR1 SGHDN and CDR2 FVKESK. V lost 1 base and J lost 3; bases outside the gene matches: 3. The CDR3 reads CASSQAGLAETDTQYF. The CDR3 DNA follows: TGTGCCAGCAGCCAAGCGGGACTAGCGGAAACAGATACGCAGTATTTT.

With regard to this clonotype: One end of the junction fails to match germline, which may point to a read error. The rearrangement uses TRBV6-5 and TRBJ2-5; unclear D gene. CDR3 length: 15 residues. Germline CDR1 is MNHEY and CDR2 is SVGAGI. The CDR3 DNA follows: TGTGCCAGCAGTTACTCTGGACGGTCCCAAGAGACCCTGTACTTC. It specifies CASSYSGRSQETLYF.